This T cell receptor (beta chain) originates from a study of T cells in Graves' hyperthyroidism and ophthalmopathy. This clonotype was counted a few times. Its antigen is not known. General study results and limits: Blood shared most expanded thyroid clonotypes above 0.001.

For the diagnoses, clinical symptoms, serum thyroxine and TRAb, thyroid ultrasound and orbital computed tomography were used. Any symptoms of ophthalmopathy came after the first hyperthyroidism diagnosis, from which the blood sample dates. Germline assignment: CDR1 SGHRS and CDR2 YFSETQ. V was shortened by 4 bases and J by 4 bases, with 15 bases between the two germline ends. This CDR3 comprises 15 residues. TCR beta CDR3 regions were amplified from RNA transcripts. The HTBI primer set served for first-round RT-PCR of the TCR CDR3. TCRdb independently ran MiXCR on the multiplex PCR reads; one entry per CDR3 protein. Among some 250,000 distinct CDR3 sequences listed, about 14% were seen once.

The receptor comes from a woman aged 40 to 50 with Graves' hyperthyroidism that later progressed to Graves' ophthalmopathy. V is TRBV5-1 and J is TRBJ2-1, with D perhaps matching TRBD2 (5 bases). The source material was blood. The CDR3: CASSPEGREYNEQFF. CDR3 sequence (DNA): TGCGCCAGCAGCCCCGAAGGACGGGAATACAATGAGCAGTTCTTC.